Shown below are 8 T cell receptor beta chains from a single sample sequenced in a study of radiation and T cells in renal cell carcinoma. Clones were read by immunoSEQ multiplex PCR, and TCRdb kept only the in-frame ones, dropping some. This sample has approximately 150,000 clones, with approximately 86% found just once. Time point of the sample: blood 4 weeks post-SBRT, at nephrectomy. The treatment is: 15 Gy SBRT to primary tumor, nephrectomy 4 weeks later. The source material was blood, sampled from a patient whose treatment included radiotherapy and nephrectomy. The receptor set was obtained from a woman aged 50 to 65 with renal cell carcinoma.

CDR3 sequence reads: CASSSRMFFGTDTQYF. The CDR3 DNA reads as TGTGCCAGCAGCTCCCGGATGTTCTTCGGCACAGATACGCAGTATTTT. The genes are TRBV7-9 and TRBJ2-3; D not resolved. Germline V gene data show CDR1 as SEHNR and CDR2 as FQNEAQ (reference sequence). The V end was cut by 4 bases, the J end by 1 base, with 15 bases between. This CDR3 has 16 amino acids.

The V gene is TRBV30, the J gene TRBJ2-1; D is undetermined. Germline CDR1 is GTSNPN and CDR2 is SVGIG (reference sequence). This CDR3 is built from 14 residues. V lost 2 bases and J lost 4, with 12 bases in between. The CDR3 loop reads CAWSTKWSYNEQFF. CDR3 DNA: TGTGCCTGGAGTACAAAGTGGTCATACAATGAGCAGTTCTTC.

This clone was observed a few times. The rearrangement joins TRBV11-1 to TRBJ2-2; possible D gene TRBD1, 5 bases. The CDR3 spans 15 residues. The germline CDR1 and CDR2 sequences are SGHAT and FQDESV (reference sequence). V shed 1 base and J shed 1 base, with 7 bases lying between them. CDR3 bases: TGTGCCAGCAGCTTAGACGGACAGAACACCGGGGAGCTGTTTTTT. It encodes CASSLDGQNTGELFF.

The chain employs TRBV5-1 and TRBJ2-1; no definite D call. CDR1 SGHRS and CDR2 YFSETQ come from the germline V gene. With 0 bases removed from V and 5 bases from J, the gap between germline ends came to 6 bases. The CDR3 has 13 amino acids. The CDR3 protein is CASSLGPNNEQFF. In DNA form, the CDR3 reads TGCGCCAGCAGCTTGGGGCCTAACAATGAGCAGTTCTTC. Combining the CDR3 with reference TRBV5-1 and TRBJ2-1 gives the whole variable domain KAGVTQTPRYLIKTRGQQVTLSCSPISGHRSVSWYQQTPGQGLQFLFEYFSETQRNKGNFPGRFSGRQFSNSRSEMNVSTLELGDSALYLCASSLGPNNEQFFGPGTRLTVL.

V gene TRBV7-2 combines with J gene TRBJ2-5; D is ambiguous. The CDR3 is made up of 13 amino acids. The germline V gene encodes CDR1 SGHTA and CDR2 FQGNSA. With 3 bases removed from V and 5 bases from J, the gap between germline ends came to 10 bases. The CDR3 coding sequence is TGTGCCAGCAGCTTTCCCCTAGTGGAGACCCAGTACTTC. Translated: CASSFPLVETQYF.

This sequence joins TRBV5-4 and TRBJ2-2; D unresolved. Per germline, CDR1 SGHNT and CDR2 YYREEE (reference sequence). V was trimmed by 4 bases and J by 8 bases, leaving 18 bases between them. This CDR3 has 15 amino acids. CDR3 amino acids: CASSKPATEAGELFF. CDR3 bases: TGTGCCAGCAGCAAACCCGCTACCGAGGCAGGGGAGCTGTTTTTT.

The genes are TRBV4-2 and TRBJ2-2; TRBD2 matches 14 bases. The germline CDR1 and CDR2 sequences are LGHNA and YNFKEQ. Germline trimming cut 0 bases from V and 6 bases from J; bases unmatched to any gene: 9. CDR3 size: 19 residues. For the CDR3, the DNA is TGTGCCAGCAGCCAAGACCCCGGGACTAGCGGGAGTGATGCCGGGGAGCTGTTTTTT. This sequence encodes CASSQDPGTSGSDAGELFF.

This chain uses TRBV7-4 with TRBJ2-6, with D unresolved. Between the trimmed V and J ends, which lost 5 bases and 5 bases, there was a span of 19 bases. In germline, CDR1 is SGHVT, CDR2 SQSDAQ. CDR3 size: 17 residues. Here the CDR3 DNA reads TGTGCCAGCAGCCGATGGCACTCACAAAGTCGGGCCAACGTCCTGACTTTC. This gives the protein CASSRWHSQSRANVLTF.